Shown below are 30 T cell receptor beta chains from a single sample sequenced in a study of T cell responses to AZD1222 COVID-19 vaccine. Libraries were prepared by immunoSEQ multiplex PCR; TCRdb keeps only in-frame clonotypes and omits some of them. The table includes about 81,000 clones, 90% detected once. The sequencing here drew on peripheral blood, taken 28 days after the second AZD1222 dose. Receptor source: an adult who received the AZD1222 COVID-19 vaccine.

V is TRBV6-5 and J is TRBJ2-1; 8 bases are a match to TRBD2. The germline V gene has CDR1 MNHEY and CDR2 SVGAGI. This CDR3 is 15 amino acids long. Trimming removed 6 bases from V and 7 bases from J; junction bases left unmatched: 11. The CDR3, as DNA: TGTGCCAGCAGCAAGTCAGGCGGGGGGTGGAATGAGCAGTTCTTC. Translated, it gives CASSKSGGGWNEQFF.

The rearrangement uses TRBV28 and TRBJ2-7, with 8 bases aligning to TRBD2. V lost 3 bases to trimming and J lost 3 bases; unmatched junction nucleotides: 4. The CDR3 covers 14 residues. CDR1 and CDR2 from the germline V gene are MDHEN and SYDVKM. The CDR3 DNA follows: TGTGCCAGCAGTTTGGGGACTAGAATCTACGAGCAGTACTTC. Its protein product is CASSLGTRIYEQYF.

This clone was counted a few times. The chain carries TRBV4-2 and TRBJ1-3; TRBD1 matches 8 bases. V lost 3 bases, J lost 4 bases, and 5 bases stayed unmatched. The CDR3 is made up of 15 amino acids. Germline V lookup: CDR1 LGHNA, CDR2 YNFKEQ. The CDR3 spells CASSQVTGAGNTIYF. Written as DNA, the CDR3 is TGTGCCAGCAGCCAGGTGACAGGGGCCGGAAACACCATATATTTT.

The chain couples TRBV19 to TRBJ2-3, with 8 bases aligning to TRBD2. The CDR3 has 15 amino acids. V gave up 7 bases and J gave up 2 bases; unmatched junction bases: 8. CDR1 is LNHDA and CDR2 is SQIVND in the germline V gene (reference sequence). The CDR3 here is CASTLAGGDTDTQYF. CDR3 DNA sequence: TGTGCCAGTACTTTGGCGGGGGGCGACACAGATACGCAGTATTTT.

This chain connects TRBV20-1 to TRBJ1-1; possibly TRBD1 for D (5 bases). CDR1 and CDR2 from the germline V gene are DFQATT and SNEGSKA (reference sequence). Trimming removed 3 bases at V and 5 bases at J, with 7 bases between. The CDR3 contains 11 residues. The DNA for the CDR3 is TGCAGTGCTAGTGAGGGGACTGAAGCTTTCTTT. Its protein product is CSASEGTEAFF.

The rearrangement links TRBV6-5 to TRBJ1-5; D may be TRBD1 (6 bases). Between the trimmed V and J ends, which lost 9 bases and 0 bases, there was a span of 15 bases. This CDR3 has 15 amino acids. Germline CDR1 is MNHEY and CDR2 is SVGAGI. CDR3 sequence reads: CASRGGPYSNQPQHF. CDR3 DNA: TGTGCCAGTCGAGGGGGACCGTATAGCAATCAGCCCCAGCATTTT.

The V call is TRBV7-2, the J call TRBJ1-6; 8 nucleotides match TRBD1. Germline values: CDR1 SGHTA, CDR2 FQGNSA. The CDR3 has 18 amino acids. V shed 4 bases, J shed 10 bases, and the junction held 18 bases outside the gene matches. CDR3 residues: CASSSPETRTGGRSPLHF. CDR3 nucleotide sequence: TGTGCCAGCAGCTCCCCCGAGACGAGAACAGGGGGACGATCACCCCTCCACTTT.

This clone was seen just once. CDR3 sequence reads: CASSLRTGALAGELFF. The CDR3 region has the DNA TGTGCCAGCAGCTTAAGGACAGGGGCCTTAGCCGGGGAGCTGTTTTTT. This chain joins TRBV7-9 and TRBJ2-2; TRBD1 aligns across 9 bases. Germline loops: CDR1 SEHNR, CDR2 FQNEAQ (reference sequence). The junction had 7 bases not matched to a gene; V was cut back by 2 bases and J by 6 bases. This CDR3 comprises 16 residues.

This clone was picked up one time. The chain uses TRBV29-1 and TRBJ1-1, with D perhaps TRBD1 (5 bases). CDR1 and CDR2 from the germline V gene are SQVTM and ANQGSEA. The CDR3 runs 13 residues. V was shortened by 8 bases and J by 5 bases, with 18 bases between the two germline ends. The CDR3 nucleotides are TGCAGCACCTCCAGGGATCCTTCAACTGAAGCTTTCTTT. This sequence encodes CSTSRDPSTEAFF.

This chain uses TRBV24-1 with TRBJ2-2, with D possibly TRBD1 on 6 matching bases. CDR1 KGHDR and CDR2 SFDVKD come from the germline V gene. Trimming stripped 5 bases from V and 8 bases from J, with 23 bases between. The CDR3 covers 17 residues. The CDR3 sequence is CATSADNRDTVLGELFF. The CDR3 DNA reads as TGTGCCACCAGTGCCGATAACCGGGACACCGTTTTGGGGGAGCTGTTTTTT.

Details on this clone: This same CDR3 is encoded by further DNA sequences in the sample. CDR3 protein: CASSLFTDTQYF. CDR3 DNA: TGCGCCAGCAGCTTGTTCACAGATACGCAGTATTTT. This chain joins TRBV5-1 and TRBJ2-3; D not resolved. The germline gives CDR1 SGHRS, CDR2 YFSETQ. V dropped 1 base and J dropped 2 bases, with 2 bases sitting between them. The CDR3 consists of 12 residues. The whole variable domain, filled in from reference TRBV5-1 and TRBJ2-3, reads KAGVTQTPRYLIKTRGQQVTLSCSPISGHRSVSWYQQTPGQGLQFLFEYFSETQRNKGNFPGRFSGRQFSNSRSEMNVSTLELGDSALYLCASSLFTDTQYFGPGTRLTVL.

The CDR3 DNA reads TGTGCCAGCAGCTTAGAGATAAGGGCAGATACGCAGTATTTT. Amino acids: CASSLEIRADTQYF. V is TRBV7-9 and J is TRBJ2-3; D remains ambiguous. The CDR3 extends over 14 amino acids. Germline V gene data show CDR1 as SEHNR and CDR2 as FQNEAQ (reference sequence). Deletions cut 1 base from V and 4 bases from J, with 9 bases between.

This sequence joins TRBV3-1 (or the pseudogene TRBV3-2) and TRBJ2-1; 8 bases fit TRBD2. From germline, CDR1 is LGHDT and CDR2 YNNKEL (reference sequence). The CDR3 has 14 amino acids. V lost 4 bases, J lost 6 bases, and 5 bases stayed unmatched. The CDR3 DNA reads TGTGCCAGCAGCCGATCCGGGACTAGCAATGAGCAGTTCTTC. This sequence encodes CASSRSGTSNEQFF.

In DNA form, the CDR3 reads TGTGCCAGCAGCTTACAGGGTTACGAGCAGTACTTC. Protein product: CASSLQGYEQYF. V gene TRBV7-2 combines with J gene TRBJ2-7, with D perhaps TRBD1 (5 bases). Germline V gene sequence: CDR1 SGHTA, CDR2 FQGNSA. The ends were cut back, 2 bases at V and 4 bases at J, with 6 bases in the middle. The CDR3 has 12 amino acids. The full variable domain, in which reference TRBV7-2 and TRBJ2-7 provide the parts outside the CDR3, is GAGVSQSPSNKVTEKGKDVELRCDPISGHTALYWYRQSLGQGLEFLIYFQGNSAPDKSGLPSDRFSAERTGGSVSTLTIQRTQQEDSAVYLCASSLQGYEQYFGPGTRLTVT.

The chain is built from TRBV11-2 and TRBJ2-5, with 11 bases that match TRBD1. The J segment lost 5 bases and the V segment lost 1 base, leaving 6 bases of the junction unmatched. The CDR3 is made up of 16 amino acids. Germline-derived CDR1 and CDR2 are SGHAT and FQNNGV. The CDR3 region is CASSLARTGGGETQYF. Written as DNA, the CDR3 is TGTGCCAGCAGCTTAGCTAGGACAGGGGGCGGGGAGACCCAGTACTTC.

The V and J genes are TRBV19 and TRBJ1-5; D is unresolved. The CDR3 runs 11 residues. V dropped 7 bases and J dropped 9 bases, with 10 bases sitting between them. Germline lookup yields CDR1 LNHDA and CDR2 SQIVND (reference sequence). CDR3 sequence: CASTRVRPQHF. In DNA form, the CDR3 reads TGTGCCAGTACACGGGTCCGGCCCCAGCATTTT. The whole variable domain, filled in from reference TRBV19 and TRBJ1-5, reads DGGITQSPKYLFRKEGQNVTLSCEQNLNHDAMYWYRQDPGQGLRLIYYSQIVNDFQKGDIAEGYSVSREKKESFPLTVTSAQKNPTAFYLCASTRVRPQHFGDGTRLSIL.

V and J are TRBV27 and TRBJ2-1; TRBD2 matches at 7 bases. This CDR3 is built from 15 residues. Germline V gene lookup returns CDR1 MNHEY and CDR2 SMNVEV (reference sequence). Trimming took 2 bases from V and 0 from J; bases not matched to a gene: 1. In nucleotides, the CDR3 is TGTGCCAGCAGTTTACGGACTAGCTCCTACAATGAGCAGTTCTTC. This translates into CASSLRTSSYNEQFF.

This clone was seen a handful of times. This rearrangement joins TRBV5-5 to TRBJ2-3, with 12 bases that match TRBD2. The CDR3 covers 16 residues. Germline loops: CDR1 SGHKS, CDR2 YYEKEE (reference sequence). Trimming at V came to 4 bases and at J to 5 bases, leaving 8 bases not matched to a gene. In DNA, the CDR3 is TGTGCCAGCAGCGTTCCTAGCGGGGGGGCGGAAGATACGCAGTATTTT. Translation gives CASSVPSGGAEDTQYF.

The J gene is TRBJ1-2, the V gene TRBV4-1, with D perhaps matching TRBD1 (5 bases). The CDR3 has 15 residues. The V end was cut by 8 bases, the J end by 4 bases, with 20 bases between. Per the germline V gene, CDR1 is MGHRA and CDR2 is YSYEKL. The CDR3 here is CASGIRQTNSYGYTF. CDR3 sequence (DNA): TGCGCCAGCGGGATTAGACAGACAAACTCCTATGGCTACACCTTC.

V and J are TRBV30 and TRBJ1-2; D is undetermined. Trimming shortened V by 3 bases and J by 4 bases, and 15 bases separated the two germline ends. CDR3 length: 14 amino acids. Germline V CDR1 and CDR2: GTSNPN, SVGIG (reference sequence). DNA for the CDR3: TGTGCCTGGAGCCTTAGCCCGGAAGGCTATGGCTACACCTTC. Protein product: CAWSLSPEGYGYTF.

This chain connects TRBV29-1 to TRBJ2-1, with 7 bases fitting TRBD1. Germline CDR1 and CDR2: SQVTM and ANQGSEA. The CDR3 runs 14 residues. V shed 5 bases and J 7 bases; nucleotides not matched to a gene: 11. The CDR3 loop reads CSVLGHTGANEQFF. The CDR3 region has the DNA TGCAGCGTTCTTGGCCATACAGGGGCAAATGAGCAGTTCTTC.

The rearrangement links TRBV6-5 to TRBJ2-1, with 14 bases lining up with TRBD2. CDR1 is MNHEY and CDR2 is SVGAGI in the germline V gene. The V gene end was trimmed by 6 bases and the J gene end by 6 bases; junction bases not matched to a gene: 4. The CDR3 has 15 residues. The CDR3 protein is CASSRTSGGFNEQFF. CDR3 bases: TGTGCCAGCAGCCGGACTAGCGGGGGGTTCAATGAGCAGTTCTTC.

This chain uses TRBV2 with TRBJ2-5; 8 positions agree with TRBD2. CDR1 and CDR2 from the germline V gene are SNHLY and FYNNEI. V lost 3 bases and J lost 4; bases outside the gene matches: 7. The CDR3 is made up of 15 amino acids. In nucleotides, the CDR3 is TGTGCCAGCAGTGACCAACGGGGGGGTGGAGAGACCCAGTACTTC. It is translated as CASSDQRGGGETQYF.

Turning to this clone: An end of the junction does not agree with germline; a read error may underlie this. The V gene is TRBV6-2 or TRBV6-3, the J gene TRBJ2-3; TRBD2 matches at 7 bases. The CDR3 contains 17 residues. Germline loops: CDR1 MNHEY, CDR2 SVGEGT. DNA of the CDR3: TGTGCCAGCAGTGACTCCGAGCGGGGAAGGGTCACAGATACGCAGTATTTT. Its protein is CASSDSERGRVTDTQYF.

The chain has TRBV11-1 and TRBJ2-7; weak D call: TRBD2 (5 bases). This CDR3 contains 13 residues. V lost 5 bases and J 6 bases, leaving 14 bases between the germline ends. Germline-derived CDR1 and CDR2 are SGHAT and FQDESV (reference sequence). CDR3 nucleotide sequence: TGTGCCAGCAGCCCGCGGAGGCTCTTCGAGCAGTACTTC. It codes for CASSPRRLFEQYF.

DNA for the CDR3: TGCGCCAGCAGCTTGAGGGGGCAGGGCGATTCTGGAAACACCATATATTTT. This sequence encodes CASSLRGQGDSGNTIYF. This chain joins TRBV5-1 and TRBJ1-3; the match to TRBD1 covers 7 bases. V was clipped by 1 base and J by 1 base; unmatched bases: 8. Germline assignment: CDR1 SGHRS and CDR2 YFSETQ. This CDR3 has 17 residues.

The chain has TRBV15 and TRBJ2-3, with D maybe TRBD2 (6 bases). Germline lookup yields CDR1 LNHNV and CDR2 YYDKDF (reference sequence). V shed 1 base and J shed 4 bases, with 12 bases lying between them. The CDR3 totals 15 residues. CDR3 protein: CATSRVRGRADTQYF. CDR3 nucleotides: TGTGCCACCAGCAGAGTGCGGGGCCGGGCAGATACGCAGTATTTT.

This clone was seen a handful of times. This rearrangement joins TRBV6-2 or TRBV6-3 to TRBJ1-5; TRBD1 aligns across 8 bases. Germline values: CDR1 MNHEY, CDR2 SVGEGT. V lost 2 bases, J lost 4 bases, and 16 bases stayed unmatched. The CDR3 has 19 amino acids. The CDR3 reads CASSYPPTGANKGNQPQHF. The CDR3 nucleotides are TGTGCCAGCAGTTACCCCCCGACAGGGGCAAATAAAGGAAATCAGCCCCAGCATTTT.

The genes are TRBV7-9 and TRBJ2-3; 10 bases are a match to TRBD2. Germline lookup yields CDR1 SEHNR and CDR2 FQNEAQ (reference sequence). This CDR3 spans 16 amino acids. V was pared by 2 bases and J by 1 base, with 3 bases of the junction left unmatched. Here the CDR3 reads CASSLLGTSGTDTQYF. CDR3 nucleotides: TGTGCCAGCAGCTTATTAGGGACTAGCGGCACAGATACGCAGTATTTT.

This clone was observed a single time. V is TRBV9 and J is TRBJ2-3, with 12 nucleotides matching TRBD2. Germline assignment: CDR1 SGDLS and CDR2 YYNGEE. V gave up 0 bases and J gave up 6 bases; unmatched junction bases: 5. The length of the CDR3 is 16 residues. The CDR3 bases are TGTGCCAGCAGCGTAGCTAGCGGGGGGGCAGCGGATACGCAGTATTTT. Translating gives CASSVASGGAADTQYF.